The 2 T cell receptor beta chains presented below share a single source sample, sequenced in a study of cytomegalovirus exposure and HLA in healthy donors. PCR employed 60 Vbeta and 13 Jbeta primers. TCRdb keeps only in-frame clones here, not all; method: immunoSEQ multiplex PCR. The sample lists roughly 140,000 clones, over 60% seen once, with 2.5% to 3.5% in the top ten. Sequencing was carried out using PBMCs. Source of these receptors: a woman aged 30 to 39 in good health and CMV-seropositive.

The V gene is TRBV28, the J gene TRBJ1-3; tentative D call: TRBD1 (5 bases). CDR1 and CDR2 (germline): MDHEN, SYDVKM. This CDR3 region has 16 residues. Trimming removed 4 bases at V and 1 base at J, with 14 bases between. CDR3 in amino acids: CASSSTRRVSGNTIYF. The CDR3 DNA follows: TGTGCCAGCAGTTCAACTCGCAGGGTTTCTGGAAACACCATATATTTT.

This clone turned up a few times. This chain connects TRBV4-2 to TRBJ2-3, with no clear D. There are 13 residues in the CDR3. Trimming pared 1 base from V and 8 bases from J, leaving 10 bases between. Germline CDR1 LGHNA, CDR2 YNFKEQ. The DNA for the CDR3 is TGTGCCAGCAGCCAAGTACCGTCGGGTACGCAGTATTTT. Translated: CASSQVPSGTQYF.